One sample yielded the 5 T cell receptor beta chains listed below, sequenced in a study of blood T cell repertoires in COVID-19. Clones were sequenced by immunoSEQ multiplex PCR, and TCRdb holds only the in-frame ones, with some missing. The sample lists 200,000 to 250,000 clones, around four fifths occurring once. The specimen was peripheral blood. Receptors originate from a woman older than 75 with active or convalescent COVID-19.

This clone was observed a few times. This chain links TRBV12-3 or TRBV12-4 with TRBJ1-2; no definite D call. Trimming shortened V by 3 bases and J by 4 bases, and 6 bases separated the two germline ends. This CDR3 has 12 residues. The CDR3 nucleotides read TGTGCCAGCAGTTTCCAGTTCTATGGCTACACCTTC. Protein product: CASSFQFYGYTF.

This sequence joins TRBV5-1 and TRBJ2-5, with 7 bases matching TRBD2. Germline V gene sequence: CDR1 SGHRS, CDR2 YFSETQ. This CDR3 comprises 14 residues. Trimming took 5 bases from V and 1 from J; bases not matched to a gene: 5. CDR3 nucleotides: TGCGCCAGCAGTTCCGGGGGGTCCCAAGAGACCCAGTACTTC. It is translated as CASSSGGSQETQYF.

This clone was picked up one time. This chain joins TRBV21-1 and TRBJ2-7; TRBD1, as called in the table, went unchecked against the DNA. TRBV21-1 is assigned pseudogene status. This CDR3 spans 18 amino acids. CDR3 nucleotides: TGTGCCAGCAGCAAAGTGGGTTTAGAAGGCAGGGCGGTGGTCGAGCAGTACTTC. Protein product: CASSKVGLEGRAVVEQYF.

This clone has ten or more counts. The chain uses TRBV28 and TRBJ1-6; possibly TRBD1 for D (5 bases). With 2 bases removed from V and 7 bases from J, the gap between germline ends came to 21 bases. The length of the CDR3 is 18 residues. Germline V gene lookup returns CDR1 MDHEN and CDR2 SYDVKM. The CDR3 DNA is TGTGCCAGCAGTTTACGTGAGACAGCCCAGAGAATGAATTCACCCCTCCACTTT. Amino acids: CASSLRETAQRMNSPLHF.

The rearrangement links TRBV4-1 to TRBJ2-3; 9 nucleotides align to TRBD2. V lost 3 bases, J lost 4 bases, and 5 bases stayed unmatched. The germline CDR1 and CDR2 sequences are MGHRA and YSYEKL. CDR3 length equals 15 residues. DNA of the CDR3: TGCGCCAGCAGCCAGGGCGGGAGGGCCGCAGATACGCAGTATTTT. The encoded protein is CASSQGGRAADTQYF.